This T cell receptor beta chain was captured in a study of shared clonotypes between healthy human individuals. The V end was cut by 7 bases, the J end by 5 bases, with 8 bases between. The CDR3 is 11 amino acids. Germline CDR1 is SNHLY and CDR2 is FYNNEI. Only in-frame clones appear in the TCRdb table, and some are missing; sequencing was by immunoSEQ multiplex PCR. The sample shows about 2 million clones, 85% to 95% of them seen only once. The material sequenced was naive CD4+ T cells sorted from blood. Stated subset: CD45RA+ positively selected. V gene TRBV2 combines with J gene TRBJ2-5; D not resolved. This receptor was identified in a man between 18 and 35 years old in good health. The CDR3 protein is CASKMEETQYF. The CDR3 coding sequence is TGTGCCAGCAAGATGGAGGAGACCCAGTACTTC.